The 9 T cell receptor beta chains in this list originate from one sample, sequenced in a study of beta chain features in type 1 diabetes. Their target antigens are unknown. Study observations and caveats: Shorter TCRB CDR3s, moderately but significantly so, were found in Type 1 diabetes patients in all four CD4+ subsets.

Reverse transcription of all isolated RNA meant that expressed TCRB transcripts were sequenced. Sequenced by immunoSEQ multiplex PCR; TCRdb stores in-frame clones only, minus some. The sample consists of 640,000 or so clones, about 14% of them appearing once. Sequencing was performed on naive CD4+ T cells from blood. The receptor source for this set is a man aged 18 to 30 with type 1 diabetes.

V usage is TRBV4-3 and J usage is TRBJ2-1; D may be TRBD2 (9 bases). Between the trimmed V and J ends, which lost 3 bases and 6 bases, there was a span of 27 bases. The germline CDR1 and CDR2 sequences are LGHNA and YSLEER. The CDR3 is made up of 19 amino acids. In nucleotides, the CDR3 is TGCGCCAGCAGCCACACGACCGACAGGGGACTAGCTGTGCCCAATGAGCAGTTCTTC. Translated, it gives CASSHTTDRGLAVPNEQFF.

The chain couples TRBV30 to TRBJ2-3; D possibly corresponds to TRBD2 (5 bases). Germline values: CDR1 GTSNPN, CDR2 SVGIG (reference sequence). Trimming pared 0 bases from V and 5 bases from J, leaving 6 bases between. CDR3 length: 12 residues. This CDR3 reads CAWSVREDTQYF. CDR3 DNA: TGTGCCTGGAGTGTACGGGAAGATACGCAGTATTTT.

This clone has more than one count but fewer than ten. This chain links TRBV9 with TRBJ2-5, with 7 bases lining up with TRBD1. Germline V lookup: CDR1 SGDLS, CDR2 YYNGEE. V trimming: 4 bases; J trimming: 5 bases; junction bases outside the gene matches: 5. The CDR3 contains 13 residues. This CDR3 is CASSWDRGETQYF. The CDR3 DNA follows: TGTGCCAGCAGCTGGGACAGAGGGGAGACCCAGTACTTC.

The chain combines TRBV27 with TRBJ1-2, with TRBD1 identical over 10 bases. V dropped 4 bases and J dropped 8; count of bases not matched to a gene: 10. There are 15 residues in the CDR3. The germline V gene has CDR1 MNHEY and CDR2 SMNVEV (reference sequence). The CDR3 nucleotides are TGTGCCAGCAGTTCCACCCGACAGGGGGCTAAAGGCTACACCTTC. It specifies CASSSTRQGAKGYTF.

This clone was seen a handful of times. The CDR3 is CASSLAGGPYEQYF. CDR3 DNA sequence: TGTGCCAGCAGCTTGGCGGGGGGACCCTACGAGCAGTACTTC. The gene calls are TRBV5-8 and TRBJ2-7; 7 nucleotides match TRBD2. Trimming at V came to 0 bases and at J to 2 bases, leaving 2 bases not matched to a gene. CDR3 length equals 14 residues. CDR1 is SGHTS, CDR2 YDEGEE, per germline.

The chain links TRBV2 to TRBJ2-1; no reliable D call. CDR1 is SNHLY, CDR2 FYNNEI, per germline. The CDR3 runs to 12 residues. The V end was cut by 7 bases, the J end by 6 bases, with 10 bases between. DNA for the CDR3: TGTGCCAGCACCCCACCTAGCAATGAGCAGTTCTTC. Residues: CASTPPSNEQFF.

This clone was observed a few times. The missing conserved phenylalanine or tryptophan at the end of this CDR3 makes a read error likely. No DNA is shown, since the ends of the CDR3 on it are uncertain; the CDR3 is the one TCRdb lists. CDR3 region: CSARLFGGT. The J gene is TRBJ1-1, the V gene TRBV20-1. Germline V gene data show CDR1 as DFQATT and CDR2 as SNEGSKA (reference sequence). The CDR3 is 9 residues long, counting both termini.

This clone was picked up a small number of times. This chain uses TRBV18 with TRBJ1-1, with a possible D match to TRBD1 (6 bases). This CDR3 has 15 residues. Trimming removed 2 bases from V and 2 bases from J, with 12 bases in between. CDR1 and CDR2 from the germline V gene are KGHSH and LQKENI. Here the CDR3 DNA reads TGTGCCAGCTCACCAATGGGGGCGATAAACACTGAAGCTTTCTTT. Translating it yields CASSPMGAINTEAFF.

The gene calls are TRBV6-1 and TRBJ2-7, with D unresolved. The germline V and J ends were trimmed by 0 bases and 1 base, with 4 bases remaining between them. Germline values: CDR1 MNHNS, CDR2 SASEGT. The CDR3 has 13 residues. The CDR3 coding sequence is TGTGCCAGCAGTGAAGCCATGTCCTACGAGCAGTACTTC. This sequence encodes CASSEAMSYEQYF.